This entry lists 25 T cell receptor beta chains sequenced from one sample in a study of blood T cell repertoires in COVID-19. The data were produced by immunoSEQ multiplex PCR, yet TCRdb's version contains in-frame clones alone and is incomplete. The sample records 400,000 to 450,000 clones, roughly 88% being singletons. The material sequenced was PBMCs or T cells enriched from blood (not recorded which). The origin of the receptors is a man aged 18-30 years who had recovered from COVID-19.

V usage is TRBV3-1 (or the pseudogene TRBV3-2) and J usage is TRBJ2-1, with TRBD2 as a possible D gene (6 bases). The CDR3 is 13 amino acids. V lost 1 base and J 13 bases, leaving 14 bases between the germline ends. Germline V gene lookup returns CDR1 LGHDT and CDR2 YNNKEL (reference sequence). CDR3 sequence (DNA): TGTGCCAGCAGCCAAGGAGGAGGCGGGGCCCAGTTCTTC. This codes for CASSQGGGGAQFF.

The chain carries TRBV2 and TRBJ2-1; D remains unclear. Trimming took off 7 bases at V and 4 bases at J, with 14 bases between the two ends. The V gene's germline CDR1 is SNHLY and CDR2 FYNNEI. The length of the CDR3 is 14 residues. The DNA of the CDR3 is TGTGCCAGCACACCTGACTCTCGATACAATGAGCAGTTCTTC. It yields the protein CASTPDSRYNEQFF.

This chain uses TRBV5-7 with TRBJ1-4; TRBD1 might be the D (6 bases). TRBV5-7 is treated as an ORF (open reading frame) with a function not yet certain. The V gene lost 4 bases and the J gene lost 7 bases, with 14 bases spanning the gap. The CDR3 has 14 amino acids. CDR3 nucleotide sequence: TGTGCCAGCAGCCTCCGGGACAAGGGTGAAAAACTGTTTTTT. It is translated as CASSLRDKGEKLFF.

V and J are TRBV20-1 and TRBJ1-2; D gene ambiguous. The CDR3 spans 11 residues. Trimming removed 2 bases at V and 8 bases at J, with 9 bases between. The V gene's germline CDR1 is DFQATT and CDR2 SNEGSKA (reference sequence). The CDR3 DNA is TGCAGTGCTAGATCCTTCGGGGGCTACACCTTC. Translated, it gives CSARSFGGYTF.

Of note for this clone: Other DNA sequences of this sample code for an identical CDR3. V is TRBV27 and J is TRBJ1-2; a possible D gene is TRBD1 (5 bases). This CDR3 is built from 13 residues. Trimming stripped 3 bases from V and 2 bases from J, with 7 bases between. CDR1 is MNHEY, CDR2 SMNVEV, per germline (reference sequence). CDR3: CASSFQGNYGYTF. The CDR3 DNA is TGTGCCAGCAGTTTCCAGGGAAACTATGGCTACACCTTC.

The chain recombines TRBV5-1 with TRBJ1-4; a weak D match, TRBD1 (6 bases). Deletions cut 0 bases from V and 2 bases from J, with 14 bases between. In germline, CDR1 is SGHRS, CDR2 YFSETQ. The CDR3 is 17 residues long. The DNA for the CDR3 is TGCGCCAGCAGCTTGGGGACAGTAAGAGTTACTAATGAAAAACTGTTTTTT. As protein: CASSLGTVRVTNEKLFF.

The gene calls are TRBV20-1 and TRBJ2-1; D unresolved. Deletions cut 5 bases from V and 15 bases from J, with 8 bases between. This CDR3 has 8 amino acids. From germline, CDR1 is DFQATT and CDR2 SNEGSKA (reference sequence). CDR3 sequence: CSASPGFF. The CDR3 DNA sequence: TGCAGTGCTTCCCCCGGGTTCTTC.

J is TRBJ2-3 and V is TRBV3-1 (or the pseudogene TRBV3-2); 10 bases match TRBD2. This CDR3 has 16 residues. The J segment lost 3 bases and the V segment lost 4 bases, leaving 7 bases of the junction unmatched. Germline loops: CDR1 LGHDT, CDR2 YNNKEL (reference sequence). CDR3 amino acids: CASSRGTSDHTDTQYF. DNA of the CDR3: TGTGCCAGCAGCCGAGGGACTAGCGATCATACAGATACGCAGTATTTT.

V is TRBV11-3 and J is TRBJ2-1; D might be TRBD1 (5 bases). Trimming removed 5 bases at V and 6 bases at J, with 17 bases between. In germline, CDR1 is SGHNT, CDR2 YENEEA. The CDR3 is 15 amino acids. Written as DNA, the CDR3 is TGTGCCAGCAGCGGCTCCCCAGGGAATGGCAATGAGCAGTTCTTC. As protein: CASSGSPGNGNEQFF.

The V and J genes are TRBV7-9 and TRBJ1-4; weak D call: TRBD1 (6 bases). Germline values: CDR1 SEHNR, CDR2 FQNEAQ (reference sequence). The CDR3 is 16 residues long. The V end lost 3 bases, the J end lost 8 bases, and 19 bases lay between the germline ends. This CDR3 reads CASSFWSGGAREKLFF. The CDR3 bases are TGTGCCAGCAGCTTTTGGTCGGGGGGCGCCCGCGAAAAACTGTTTTTT.

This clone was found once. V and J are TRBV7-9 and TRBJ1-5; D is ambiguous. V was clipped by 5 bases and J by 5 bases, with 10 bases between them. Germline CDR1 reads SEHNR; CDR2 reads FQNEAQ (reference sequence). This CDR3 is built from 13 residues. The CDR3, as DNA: TGTGCCAGCAGCGCTGGCGGGGATCAGCCCCAGCATTTT. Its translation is CASSAGGDQPQHF.

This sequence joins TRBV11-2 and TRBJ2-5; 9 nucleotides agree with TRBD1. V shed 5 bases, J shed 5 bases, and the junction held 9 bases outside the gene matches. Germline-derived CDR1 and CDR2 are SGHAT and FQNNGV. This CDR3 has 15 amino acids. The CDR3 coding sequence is TGTGCCAGCAGCCCCCGGGACAGGGAAACGGAGACCCAGTACTTC. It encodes CASSPRDRETETQYF.

The CDR3 sequence is CASHKTGSGNTIYF. CDR3 coding DNA: TGTGCCAGCCATAAGACTGGCTCTGGAAACACCATATATTTT. The chain couples TRBV19 to TRBJ1-3; D ambiguous. The CDR3 length is 14 residues. V was clipped by 9 bases and J by 0 bases, with 12 bases between them. CDR1 is LNHDA and CDR2 is SQIVND in the germline V gene (reference sequence).

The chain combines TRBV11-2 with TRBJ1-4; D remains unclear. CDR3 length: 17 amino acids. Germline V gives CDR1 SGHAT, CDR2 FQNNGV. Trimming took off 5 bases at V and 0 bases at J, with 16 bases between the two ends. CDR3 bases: TGTGCCAGCAGCCCTAGACCCAACGGGGCAACTAATGAAAAACTGTTTTTT. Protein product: CASSPRPNGATNEKLFF. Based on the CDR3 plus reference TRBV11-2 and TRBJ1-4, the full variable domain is EAGVAQSPRYKIIEKRQSVAFWCNPISGHATLYWYQQILGQGPKLLIQFQNNGVVDDSQLPKDRFSAERLKGVDSTLKIQPAKLEDSAVYLCASSPRPNGATNEKLFFGSGTQLSVL.

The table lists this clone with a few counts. CDR3 region: CASSAGGFNEQYF. In DNA, the CDR3 is TGTGCCAGCTCAGCCGGGGGGTTCAACGAGCAGTACTTC. The chain links TRBV18 to TRBJ2-7, with TRBD2 matching over 7 bases. Germline CDR1 and CDR2: KGHSH and LQKENI. The J segment lost 5 bases and the V segment lost 5 bases, leaving 6 bases of the junction unmatched. CDR3 length: 13 amino acids.

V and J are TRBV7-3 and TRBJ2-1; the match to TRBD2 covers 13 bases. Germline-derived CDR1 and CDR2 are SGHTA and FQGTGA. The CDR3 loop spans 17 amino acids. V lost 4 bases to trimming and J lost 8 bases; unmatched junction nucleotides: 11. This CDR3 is CASSYAPTSGRAHEQFF. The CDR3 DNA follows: TGTGCCAGCAGCTACGCCCCAACTAGCGGGAGGGCCCATGAGCAGTTCTTC.

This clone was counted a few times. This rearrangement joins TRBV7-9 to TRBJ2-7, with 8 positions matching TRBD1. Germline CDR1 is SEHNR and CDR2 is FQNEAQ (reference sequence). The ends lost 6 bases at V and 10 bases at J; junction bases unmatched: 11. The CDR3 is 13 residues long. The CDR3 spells CASRHYDRGTQYF. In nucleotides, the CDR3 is TGTGCCAGCAGGCACTATGACAGGGGTACACAGTACTTC.

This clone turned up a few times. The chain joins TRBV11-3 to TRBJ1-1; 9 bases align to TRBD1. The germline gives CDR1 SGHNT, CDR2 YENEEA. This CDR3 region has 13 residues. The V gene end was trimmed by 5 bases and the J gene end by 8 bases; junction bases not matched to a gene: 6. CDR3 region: CASSSRDRAEAFF. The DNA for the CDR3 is TGTGCCAGCAGCAGCCGGGACAGGGCCGAAGCTTTCTTT.

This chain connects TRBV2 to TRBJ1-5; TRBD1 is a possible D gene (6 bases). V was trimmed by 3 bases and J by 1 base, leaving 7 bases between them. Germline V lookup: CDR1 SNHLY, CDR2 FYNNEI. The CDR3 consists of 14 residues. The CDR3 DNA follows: TGTGCCAGCAGTGACGGACAGAGCAATCAGCCCCAGCATTTT. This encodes CASSDGQSNQPQHF.

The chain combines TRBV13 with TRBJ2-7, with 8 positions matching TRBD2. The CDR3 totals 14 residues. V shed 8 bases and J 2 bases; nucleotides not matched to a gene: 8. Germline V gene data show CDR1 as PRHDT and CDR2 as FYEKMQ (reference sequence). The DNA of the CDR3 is TGTGCCAGCGGCACTAGCGGTCGTACCTACGAGCAGTACTTC. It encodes CASGTSGRTYEQYF.

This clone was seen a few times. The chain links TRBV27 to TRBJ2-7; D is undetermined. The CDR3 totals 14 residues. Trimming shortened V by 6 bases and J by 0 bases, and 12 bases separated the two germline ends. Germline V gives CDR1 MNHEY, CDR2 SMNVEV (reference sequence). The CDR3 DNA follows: TGTGCCAGCAGAGAGACAACCTACTCCTACGAGCAGTACTTC. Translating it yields CASRETTYSYEQYF.

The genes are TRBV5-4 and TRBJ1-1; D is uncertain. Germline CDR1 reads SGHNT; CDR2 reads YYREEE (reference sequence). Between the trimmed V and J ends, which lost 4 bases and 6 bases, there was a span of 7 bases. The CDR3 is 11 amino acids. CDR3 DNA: TGTGCCAGCAGCCGGCAGGCTGAAGCTTTCTTT. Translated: CASSRQAEAFF.

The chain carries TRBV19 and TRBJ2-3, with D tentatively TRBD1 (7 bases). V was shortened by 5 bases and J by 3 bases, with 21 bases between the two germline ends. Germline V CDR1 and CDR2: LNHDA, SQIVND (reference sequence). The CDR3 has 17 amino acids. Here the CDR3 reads CASSDYLGQAGTDTQYF. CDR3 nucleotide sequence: TGTGCCAGTAGTGACTACCTTGGACAGGCGGGGACAGATACGCAGTATTTT.

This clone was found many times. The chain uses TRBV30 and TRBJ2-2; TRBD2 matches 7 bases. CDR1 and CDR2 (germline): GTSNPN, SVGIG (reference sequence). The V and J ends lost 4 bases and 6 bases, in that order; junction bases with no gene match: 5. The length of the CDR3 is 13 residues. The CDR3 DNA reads TGTGCCTGGACGCGGGAGAGTGCCGGGGAGCTGTTTTTT. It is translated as CAWTRESAGELFF.

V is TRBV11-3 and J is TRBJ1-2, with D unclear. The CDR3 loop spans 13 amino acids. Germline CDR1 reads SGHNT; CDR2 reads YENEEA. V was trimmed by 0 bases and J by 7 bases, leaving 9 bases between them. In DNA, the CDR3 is TGTGCCAGCAGCTTAGATCCGGCAGGTGGCTACACCTTC. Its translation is CASSLDPAGGYTF.